This T cell receptor (beta chain) came from a study of PD-1 blockade in classical Hodgkin lymphoma. Across the whole study: Patients were administered nivolumab (3 mg/kg intravenously) every 2 weeks. Findings of the study overall: Diversity similar to that of newly diagnosed patients was seen at baseline in complete responders. Why repertoires differed is undefined; disease activity or prior therapy possibly contributed.

Sequenced by immunoSEQ multiplex PCR; TCRdb stores in-frame clones only, minus some. In the table there are approximately 60,000 clones, approximately 90% of which are singletons. About this clone itself: Its target is not known.

The CDR3 runs 14 residues. Germline V gene sequence: CDR1 GTSNPN, CDR2 SVGIG (reference sequence). The V gene lost 4 bases and the J gene lost 8 bases, with 18 bases spanning the gap. Brentuximab vedotin exposure varied, and every patient relapsed after autologous stem cell transplantation. Specimen: peripheral blood mononuclear cells (PBMCs), collected at baseline. This chain links TRBV30 with TRBJ2-1; D tentatively reads TRBD1 or TRBD2 (7 bases each). This receptor was taken from a human donor with classical Hodgkin lymphoma. CDR3 DNA sequence: TGTGCCTGGACCCGGGGGCAGGGGGGGTATGAGCAGTTCTTC. Its translation is CAWTRGQGGYEQFF.